The subject of this entry is one TCR beta chain. Its antigen remains unknown. The CDR3 spans 16 residues. The germline gives CDR1 WNHNN, CDR2 SYGVQD (reference sequence). The V and J ends lost 6 bases and 1 base respectively, with 18 bases between them. At the survey level, the v3.0 immunoSEQ assay was run. This table comes from immunoSEQ multiplex PCR, and its TCRdb copy is limited to in-frame clones, with some not included. The profile shows approximately 32,000 clones, 83% of them singletons. These data originate in a study of long-term antiretroviral therapy in people with HIV. General study points: For ART adherence, viral resistance and therapy changes, no data were available.

From each donor, at least one pre-ART PBMC sample and at least two post-ART PBMC samples were obtained. Participants with HIV, all of them, were treated in the United States. In each sample, about 0.95-10 million cryopreserved PBMC were present before DNA extraction. The V call is TRBV10-1, the J call TRBJ1-1; D is possibly TRBD1 (6 bases). This receptor was obtained from a man aged 18 to 30 with HIV. The sequenced sample was unsorted PBMCs, obtained 0.4 years before starting antiretroviral therapy. The CDR3 DNA is TGCGCCAGCAGCGAGGGGGGTCAGGGATCGAACACTGAAGCTTTCTTT. Translation: CASSEGGQGSNTEAFF.